Here is one TCR beta chain with its context. A clone one base away is much larger, so this may be a read error. Primers used in a second PCR of roughly 6 to 12 cycles were a sample-barcoded 5' primer and a J-beta primer mix. TCRdb re-derived calls from the 5' RACE reads in MiXCR, one entry per CDR3 protein. Of 800,000 to 950,000 distinct CDR3 sequences detected, around 34% appear once; the ten largest clones hold 10% to 15%. This sample stems from a study of blood T cells in healthy people across ages. Per sample, a minimum of 6 million PBMCs were isolated. Germline-derived CDR1 and CDR2 are DFQATT and SNEGSKA (reference sequence). Trimming pared 3 bases from V and 3 bases from J, leaving 18 bases between. This CDR3 is 15 amino acids long.

The clonotype originates from a man aged 18-30 years in good health. This rearrangement joins TRBV20-1 to TRBJ2-7; D is unresolved. Sequenced input: blood. The CDR3 nucleotides read TGCAGTGCTAGTCCCTCGCCGTGGGCGAACTACGAGCAGTACTTC. Residues: CSASPSPWANYEQYF.